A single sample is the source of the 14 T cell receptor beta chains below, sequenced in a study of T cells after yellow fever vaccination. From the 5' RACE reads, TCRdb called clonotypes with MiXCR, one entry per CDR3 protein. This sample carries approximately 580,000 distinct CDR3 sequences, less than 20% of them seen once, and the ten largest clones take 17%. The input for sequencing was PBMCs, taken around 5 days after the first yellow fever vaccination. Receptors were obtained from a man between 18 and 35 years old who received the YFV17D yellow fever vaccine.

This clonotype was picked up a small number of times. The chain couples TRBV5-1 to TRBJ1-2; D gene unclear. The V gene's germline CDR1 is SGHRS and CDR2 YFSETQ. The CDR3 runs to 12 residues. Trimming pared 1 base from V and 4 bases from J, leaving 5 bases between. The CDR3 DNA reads TGCGCCAGCAGCTTGCAGACCTATGGCTACACCTTC. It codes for CASSLQTYGYTF.

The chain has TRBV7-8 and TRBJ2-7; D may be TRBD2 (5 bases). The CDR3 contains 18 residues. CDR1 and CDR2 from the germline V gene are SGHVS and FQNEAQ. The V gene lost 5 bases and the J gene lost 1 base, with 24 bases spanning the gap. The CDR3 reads CASSPNRRYSGSSYEQYF. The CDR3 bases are TGTGCCAGCAGCCCTAACCGGCGCTACAGCGGCTCATCCTACGAGCAGTACTTC.

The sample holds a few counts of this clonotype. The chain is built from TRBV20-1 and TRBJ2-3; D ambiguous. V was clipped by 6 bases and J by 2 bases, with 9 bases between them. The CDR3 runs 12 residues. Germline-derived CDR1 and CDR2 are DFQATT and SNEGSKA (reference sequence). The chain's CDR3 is CSAEPSTDTQYF. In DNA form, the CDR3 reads TGCAGTGCCGAGCCCTCCACAGATACGCAGTATTTT.

The CDR3 DNA follows: TGTGCCAGCAGCTTAGGGGCCGACAGGGGTTGGGGCTACACCTTC. This encodes CASSLGADRGWGYTF. The chain uses TRBV11-2 and TRBJ1-2; 8 bases map to TRBD1. The CDR3 has 15 residues. V trimming: 1 base; J trimming: 8 bases; junction bases outside the gene matches: 9. CDR1 and CDR2 from the germline V gene are SGHAT and FQNNGV.

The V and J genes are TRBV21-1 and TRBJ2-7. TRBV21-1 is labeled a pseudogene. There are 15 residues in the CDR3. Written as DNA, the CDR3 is TGTGCCAGCAGCAAGGGCTTGTGGGTTCGTGGGGAGCAGTACTTC. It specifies CASSKGLWVRGEQYF.

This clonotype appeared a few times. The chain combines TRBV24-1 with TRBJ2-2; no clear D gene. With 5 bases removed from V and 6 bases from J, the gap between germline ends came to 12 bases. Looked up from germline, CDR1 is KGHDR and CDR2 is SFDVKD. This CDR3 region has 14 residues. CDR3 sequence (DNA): TGTGCCACCAGTGGGTTGGCCGGCTCCGGGGAGCTGTTTTTT. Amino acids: CATSGLAGSGELFF.

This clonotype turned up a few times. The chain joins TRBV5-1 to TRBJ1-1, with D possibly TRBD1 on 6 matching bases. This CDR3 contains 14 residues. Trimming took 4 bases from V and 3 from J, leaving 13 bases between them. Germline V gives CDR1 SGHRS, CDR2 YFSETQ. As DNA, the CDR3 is TGCGCCAGCAGCCGGGGGCCATCGGACACTGAAGCTTTCTTT. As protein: CASSRGPSDTEAFF. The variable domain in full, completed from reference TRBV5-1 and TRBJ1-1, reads KAGVTQTPRYLIKTRGQQVTLSCSPISGHRSVSWYQQTPGQGLQFLFEYFSETQRNKGNFPGRFSGRQFSNSRSEMNVSTLELGDSALYLCASSRGPSDTEAFFGQGTRLTVV.

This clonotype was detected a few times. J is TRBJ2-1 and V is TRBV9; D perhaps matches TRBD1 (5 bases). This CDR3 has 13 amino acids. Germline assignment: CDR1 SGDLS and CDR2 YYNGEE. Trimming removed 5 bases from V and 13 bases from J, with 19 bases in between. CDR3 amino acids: CASRGPATDQQFF. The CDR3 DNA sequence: TGTGCCAGCAGAGGGCCCGCGACAGACCAACAGTTCTTC. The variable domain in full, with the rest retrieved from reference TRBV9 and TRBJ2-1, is DSGVTQTPKHLITATGQRVTLRCSPRSGDLSVYWYQQSLDQGLQFLIQYYNGEERAKGNILERFSAQQFPDLHSELNLSSLELGDSALYFCASRGPATDQQFFGPGTRLTVL.

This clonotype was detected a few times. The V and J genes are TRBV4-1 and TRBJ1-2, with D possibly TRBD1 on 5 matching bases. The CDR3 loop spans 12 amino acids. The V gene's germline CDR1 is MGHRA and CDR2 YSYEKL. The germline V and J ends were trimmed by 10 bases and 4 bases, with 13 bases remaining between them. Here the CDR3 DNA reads TGCGCCACTATTACTGGGGCCTATGGCTACACCTTC. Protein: CATITGAYGYTF.

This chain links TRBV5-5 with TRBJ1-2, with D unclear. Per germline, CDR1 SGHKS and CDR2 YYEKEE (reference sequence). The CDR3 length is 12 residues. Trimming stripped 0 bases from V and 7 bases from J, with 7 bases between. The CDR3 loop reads CASSLGVAGYTF. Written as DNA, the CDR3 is TGTGCCAGCAGCTTGGGGGTTGCTGGCTACACCTTC. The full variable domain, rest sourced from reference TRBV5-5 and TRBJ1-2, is DAGVTQSPTHLIKTRGQQVTLRCSPISGHKSVSWYQQVLGQGPQFIFQYYEKEERGRGNFPDRFSARQFPNYSSELNVNALLLGDSALYLCASSLGVAGYTFGSGTRLTVV.

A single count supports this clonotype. The CDR3 sequence is CASSIAGGPYHEQFF. Written as DNA, the CDR3 is TGTGCCAGCAGCATAGCGGGGGGGCCTTACCATGAGCAGTTCTTC. The genes are TRBV27 and TRBJ2-1; 11 bases fit TRBD2. CDR3 length: 15 amino acids. Per germline, CDR1 MNHEY and CDR2 SMNVEV (reference sequence). Trimming removed 6 bases from V and 8 bases from J; junction bases left unmatched: 9.

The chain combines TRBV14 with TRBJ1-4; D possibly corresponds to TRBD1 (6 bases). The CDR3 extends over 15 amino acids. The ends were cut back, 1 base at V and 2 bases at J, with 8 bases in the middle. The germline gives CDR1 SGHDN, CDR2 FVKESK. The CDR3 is CASSQVTGTNEKLFF. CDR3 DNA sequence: TGTGCCAGCAGCCAAGTCACAGGGACTAATGAAAAACTGTTTTTT.

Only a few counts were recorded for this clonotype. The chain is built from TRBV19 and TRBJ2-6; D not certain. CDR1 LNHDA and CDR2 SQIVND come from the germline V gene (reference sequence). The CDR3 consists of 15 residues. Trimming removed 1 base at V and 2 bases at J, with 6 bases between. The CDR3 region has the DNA TGTGCCAGTAGTATAGTTGCACCTGGGGCCAACGTCCTGACTTTC. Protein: CASSIVAPGANVLTF.

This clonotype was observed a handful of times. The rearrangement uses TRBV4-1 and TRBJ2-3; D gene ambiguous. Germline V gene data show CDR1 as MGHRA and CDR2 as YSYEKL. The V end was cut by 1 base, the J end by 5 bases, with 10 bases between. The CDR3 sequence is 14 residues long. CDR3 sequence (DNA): TGCGCCAGCAGCCAAGTCAGCGCAGTAGATACGCAGTATTTT. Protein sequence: CASSQVSAVDTQYF.